This T cell receptor beta chain originates from a study of early T cells in non-severe SARS-CoV-2 infection. Overall study findings and caveats: VDJdb matching, biased toward anti-spike CD8 responses, missed private and CD4 specificities.

TCRdb re-called the 5' RACE reads with MiXCR, one entry per CDR3 protein. The sample carries around 60,000 distinct CDR3 sequences, roughly a sixth recorded once. Concerning this clonotype: What it recognizes is unknown.

The CDR3 sequence is 11 residues long. In germline, CDR1 is SGHDN, CDR2 FVKESK. Trimming removed 2 bases from V and 7 bases from J, with 6 bases in between. The sample was whole blood, taken at baseline. The chain links TRBV14 to TRBJ2-7; unclear D gene. The receptor comes from an adult who was a healthcare worker with PCR-confirmed SARS-CoV-2 infection or an uninfected control (not recorded which). The CDR3 DNA sequence: TGTGCCAGCAGCCAAATGGGGGAGCAGTACTTC. Amino acids: CASSQMGEQYF.